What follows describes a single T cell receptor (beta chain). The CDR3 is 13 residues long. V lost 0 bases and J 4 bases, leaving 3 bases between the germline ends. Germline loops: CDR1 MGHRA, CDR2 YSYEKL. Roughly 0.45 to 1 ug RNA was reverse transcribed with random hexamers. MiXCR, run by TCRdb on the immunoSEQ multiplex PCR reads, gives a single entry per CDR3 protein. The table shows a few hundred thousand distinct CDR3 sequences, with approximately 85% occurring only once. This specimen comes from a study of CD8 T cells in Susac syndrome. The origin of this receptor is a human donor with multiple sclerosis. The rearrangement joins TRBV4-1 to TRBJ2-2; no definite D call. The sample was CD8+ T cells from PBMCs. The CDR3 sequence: CASSQDLTGELFF. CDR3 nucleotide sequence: TGCGCCAGCAGCCAAGATCTCACCGGGGAGCTGTTTTTT.